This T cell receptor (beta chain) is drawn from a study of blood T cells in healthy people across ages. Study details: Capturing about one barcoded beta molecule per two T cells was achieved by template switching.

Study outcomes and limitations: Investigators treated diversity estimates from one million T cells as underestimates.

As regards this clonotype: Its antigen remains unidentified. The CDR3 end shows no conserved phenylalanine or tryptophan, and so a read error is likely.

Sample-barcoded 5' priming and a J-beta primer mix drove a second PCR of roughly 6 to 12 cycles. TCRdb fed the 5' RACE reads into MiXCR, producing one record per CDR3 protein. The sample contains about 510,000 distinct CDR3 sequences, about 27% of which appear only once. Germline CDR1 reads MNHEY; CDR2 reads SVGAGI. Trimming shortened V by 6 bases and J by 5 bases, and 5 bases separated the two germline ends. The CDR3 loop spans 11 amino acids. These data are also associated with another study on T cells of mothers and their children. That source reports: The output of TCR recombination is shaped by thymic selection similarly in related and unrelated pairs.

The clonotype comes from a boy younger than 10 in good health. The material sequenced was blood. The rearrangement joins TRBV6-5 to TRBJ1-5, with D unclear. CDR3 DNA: TGTGCCAGCAGGAACCATCAGCCCCAGCATTCT. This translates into CASRNHQPQHS.